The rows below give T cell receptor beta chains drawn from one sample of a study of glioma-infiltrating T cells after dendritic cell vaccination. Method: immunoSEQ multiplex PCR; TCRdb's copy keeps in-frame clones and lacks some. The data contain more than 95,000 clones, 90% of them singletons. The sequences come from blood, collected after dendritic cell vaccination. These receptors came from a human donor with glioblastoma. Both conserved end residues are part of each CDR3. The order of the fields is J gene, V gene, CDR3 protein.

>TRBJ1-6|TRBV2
CASMQTGGNSPLHF
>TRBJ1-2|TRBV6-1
CASSENQWAGVYGYTF
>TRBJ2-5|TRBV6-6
CASSSGGETQYF
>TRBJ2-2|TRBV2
CASSRDRGDTGELFF
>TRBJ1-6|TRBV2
CASRTDRGNSPLHF
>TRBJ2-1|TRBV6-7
CASSYTPGTGTGNEQFF
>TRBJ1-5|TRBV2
CASKRLGGDSNQPQHF
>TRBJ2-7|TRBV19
CASSIGRGQGTHEQYF
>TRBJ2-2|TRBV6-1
CASRTGTGDTGELFF
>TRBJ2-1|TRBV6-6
CASSHGTSANEQFF
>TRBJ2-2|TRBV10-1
CASGSGANTGELFF
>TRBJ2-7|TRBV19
CASSTPGLASYEQYF
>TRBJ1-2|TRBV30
CAWRPYTGNGYTF
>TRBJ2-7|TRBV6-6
CASRGASGESYEQYF
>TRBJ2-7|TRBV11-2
CASSPPRLITGNYEQYF
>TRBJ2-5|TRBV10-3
CAIRDQADQETQYF
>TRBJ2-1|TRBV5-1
CASRLAGAIEQFF
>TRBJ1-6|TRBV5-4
CASSPPGLTNSPLHF
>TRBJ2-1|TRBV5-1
CASFTSDYNEQFF
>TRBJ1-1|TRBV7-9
CASSPTGVNTEAFF
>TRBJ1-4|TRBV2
CASNSWGQGAAKLFF
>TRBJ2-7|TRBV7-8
CASSFPPRGGSYEQYF
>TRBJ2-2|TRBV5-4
CASSVEQGAGELFF
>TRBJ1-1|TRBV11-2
CASSLGQGSTEAFF
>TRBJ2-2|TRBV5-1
CASSGVTGKVSGELFF
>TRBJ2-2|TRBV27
CASRPSGENTGELFF
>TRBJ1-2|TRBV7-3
CASSSLHREINGYTF
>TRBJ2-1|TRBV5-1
CASSLRPGDTLTYNEQFF
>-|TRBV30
CALESSDRVYEQYF
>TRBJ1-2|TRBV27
CASSLGQVGYGYTF
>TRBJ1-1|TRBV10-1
CASSEDRASRTEAFF
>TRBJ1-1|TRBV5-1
CASSPNPLGQGATEAFF
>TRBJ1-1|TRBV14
CASSQRRGKAFF
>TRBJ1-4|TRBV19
CASMGSGEKLFF
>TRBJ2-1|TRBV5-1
CASSLSFASGRLYNEQFF
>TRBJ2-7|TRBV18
CASSPRDRGAEQYF
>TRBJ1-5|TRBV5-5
CASSLTGLNQPQHF
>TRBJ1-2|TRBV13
CASSQLTGRRYGYTF
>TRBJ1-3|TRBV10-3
CAISIQGDTIYF
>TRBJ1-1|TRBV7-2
CASSLAEEAFF
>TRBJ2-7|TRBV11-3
CATSEGRYEQYF
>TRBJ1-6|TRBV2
CASKIHYGGTNSPLHF
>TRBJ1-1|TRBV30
CAWSRQANTEAFF
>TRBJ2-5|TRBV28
CASGQGIETQYF
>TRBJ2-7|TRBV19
CASSMSSNPNEQYF
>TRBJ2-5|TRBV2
CASKKLAGAGTQYF
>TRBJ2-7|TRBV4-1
CASSQTPQGSLEEQYF
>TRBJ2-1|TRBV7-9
CASSLGGSYNEQFF
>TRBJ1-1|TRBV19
CASSMVDRAHTEAFF
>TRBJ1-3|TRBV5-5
CASSLAGGTGNTIYF
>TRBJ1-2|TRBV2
CASSTAAELLGYTF
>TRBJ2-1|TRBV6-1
CASSGRTSGSSYNEQFF
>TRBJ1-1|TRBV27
CASSPVGATEAFF
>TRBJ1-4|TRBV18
CASSPGGESEKLFF
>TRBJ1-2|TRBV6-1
CASQREGYGYTF
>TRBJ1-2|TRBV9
CASSPRDTGRYGYTF